The 16 T cell receptor beta chains presented below share a single source sample, sequenced in a study of blood T cell repertoires in COVID-19. Profiled with immunoSEQ multiplex PCR; TCRdb holds only in-frame clones, not every one. The sample lists 65,000 to 90,000 clones, 88% occurring once. Sequencing was done on a sample of peripheral blood. The source of these receptors is a human donor in a cohort sampled during active COVID-19.

The chain joins TRBV5-1 to TRBJ2-3, with a possible D match to TRBD2 (6 bases). CDR3 length: 16 residues. Germline CDR1 and CDR2: SGHRS and YFSETQ. Trimming shortened V by 3 bases and J by 4 bases, and 18 bases separated the two germline ends. This chain's CDR3 is CASSSLGGGSPDTQYF. The CDR3 DNA reads TGCGCCAGCAGCTCGTTGGGGGGTGGCAGTCCAGATACGCAGTATTTT.

This sequence joins TRBV3-1 (or the pseudogene TRBV3-2) and TRBJ1-2; TRBD1 agrees at 11 bases. The CDR3 length is 14 residues. CDR1 and CDR2 from the germline V gene are LGHDT and YNNKEL (reference sequence). The trim removed 3 bases at V and 6 bases at J, leaving 3 bases unmatched. The CDR3: CASSQADRGHGYTF. The CDR3 DNA reads as TGTGCCAGCAGCCAGGCGGACAGGGGGCATGGCTACACCTTC.

V and J are TRBV5-4 and TRBJ2-5; the match to TRBD1 covers 10 bases. The germline gives CDR1 SGHNT, CDR2 YYREEE (reference sequence). The junction had 11 bases not matched to a gene; V was cut back by 0 bases and J by 12 bases. This CDR3 contains 15 residues. DNA of the CDR3: TGTGCCAGCAGCTTGGAGGGACAGGGGAAGGCGGGGAAGTACTTC. Its protein is CASSLEGQGKAGKYF.

The V and J genes are TRBV7-8 and TRBJ1-2, with D maybe TRBD1 (6 bases). The V end was cut by 5 bases, the J end by 4 bases, with 20 bases between. The CDR3 is 16 amino acids. Germline CDR1 and CDR2: SGHVS and FQNEAQ. CDR3 amino acids: CASSPTDRTFTYGYTF. Here the CDR3 DNA reads TGTGCCAGCAGCCCTACAGACAGGACATTTACCTATGGCTACACCTTC.

This chain uses TRBV5-1 with TRBJ2-2; D gene ambiguous. Germline V gene data show CDR1 as SGHRS and CDR2 as YFSETQ. There are 17 residues in the CDR3. The ends were cut back, 2 bases at V and 5 bases at J, with 19 bases in the middle. The CDR3 reads CASSLPLSAADTGELFF. As DNA, the CDR3 is TGCGCCAGCAGCTTACCGCTTTCCGCCGCGGATACCGGGGAGCTGTTTTTT.

This chain connects TRBV4-3 to TRBJ2-7; D is undetermined. The CDR3 runs 14 residues. V was cut by 3 bases and J by 2 bases, with 11 bases left in between. The germline CDR1 and CDR2 sequences are LGHNA and YSLEER. The CDR3 loop is CASSQVARTYEQYF. The DNA for the CDR3 is TGCGCCAGCAGCCAGGTGGCTAGGACCTACGAGCAGTACTTC.

V and J are TRBV5-1 and TRBJ2-7, with D perhaps TRBD2 (5 bases). V lost 0 bases to trimming and J lost 4 bases, with 14 bases between them. CDR1 SGHRS and CDR2 YFSETQ come from the germline V gene. This CDR3 is 15 amino acids long. CDR3 in DNA: TGCGCCAGCAGCTTGGGACCGGGGAACCTTTACGAGCAGTACTTC. Its protein product is CASSLGPGNLYEQYF.

This CDR3 reads CASSLLQGRNTEAFF. CDR3 DNA: TGTGCCAGCAGCTTACTACAGGGTAGGAACACTGAAGCTTTCTTT. The chain joins TRBV7-9 to TRBJ1-1, with D possibly TRBD1 on 6 matching bases. CDR1 and CDR2 from the germline V gene are SEHNR and FQNEAQ (reference sequence). Trimming removed 2 bases from V and 1 base from J, with 11 bases in between. There are 15 residues in the CDR3.

The rearrangement joins TRBV5-1 to TRBJ2-3; the D gene is possibly TRBD2 (5 bases). This CDR3 is built from 16 residues. Deletions cut 4 bases from V and 0 bases from J, with 15 bases between. Germline V lookup: CDR1 SGHRS, CDR2 YFSETQ. The chain's CDR3 is CASSPPSPESTDTQYF. The CDR3 bases are TGCGCCAGCAGCCCTCCTAGCCCGGAGAGCACAGATACGCAGTATTTT.

The V and J genes are TRBV5-5 and TRBJ2-1, with 7 bases matching TRBD2. From germline, CDR1 is SGHKS and CDR2 YYEKEE (reference sequence). With V trimmed by 7 bases and J by 7 bases, 8 bases remained unmatched. There are 13 residues in the CDR3. CDR3 nucleotide sequence: TGTGCCAGCTCTCCTAGCGGAGGGAATGAGCAGTTCTTC. Residues: CASSPSGGNEQFF. Supplemented by reference TRBV5-5 and TRBJ2-1, the full variable domain reads DAGVTQSPTHLIKTRGQQVTLRCSPISGHKSVSWYQQVLGQGPQFIFQYYEKEERGRGNFPDRFSARQFPNYSSELNVNALLLGDSALYLCASSPSGGNEQFFGPGTRLTVL.

The CDR3 DNA sequence: TGCGCCAGCAGCCAATGGGGGGGCAACACTGAAGCTTTCTTT. This codes for CASSQWGGNTEAFF. V usage is TRBV4-1 and J usage is TRBJ1-1; D is possibly TRBD1 (6 bases). Between the trimmed V and J ends, which lost 2 bases and 2 bases, there was a span of 9 bases. In germline, CDR1 is MGHRA, CDR2 YSYEKL. CDR3 length: 14 amino acids.

This rearrangement joins TRBV7-2 to TRBJ2-2; the match to TRBD1 covers 12 bases. Germline assignment: CDR1 SGHTA and CDR2 FQGNSA. V was clipped by 1 base and J by 8 bases; unmatched bases: 8. The CDR3 totals 17 residues. The CDR3 loop is CASSLEGQGATDGELFF. The CDR3 DNA reads TGTGCCAGCAGCTTAGAGGGACAGGGGGCAACGGATGGGGAGCTGTTTTTT.

This chain uses TRBV10-3 with TRBJ2-7, with 8 positions matching TRBD1. The ends lost 3 bases at V and 0 bases at J; junction bases unmatched: 7. The CDR3 sequence is 16 residues long. CDR1 and CDR2 (germline): ENHRY, SYGVKD. In DNA form, the CDR3 reads TGTGCCATCAGTGATCCAGGACAGGGCAGCTCCTACGAGCAGTACTTC. It specifies CAISDPGQGSSYEQYF.

The chain links TRBV2 to TRBJ1-2; 8 bases are shared with TRBD1. The CDR3 consists of 16 residues. Germline trimming cut 5 bases from V and 5 bases from J; bases unmatched to any gene: 13. Germline lookup yields CDR1 SNHLY and CDR2 FYNNEI. CDR3 in amino acids: CASSRLRQGLEYGYTF. CDR3 nucleotides: TGTGCCAGCAGTCGCCTCAGACAGGGGCTCGAGTATGGCTACACCTTC.

The chain links TRBV25-1 to TRBJ2-3; 9 bases agree with TRBD1. This CDR3 spans 16 amino acids. V was clipped by 1 base and J by 4 bases; unmatched bases: 6. CDR1 and CDR2 (germline): MGHDK, SYGVNS. This CDR3 reads CASSEFKTGGSDTQYF. CDR3 coding DNA: TGTGCCAGCAGTGAATTTAAGACAGGGGGATCAGATACGCAGTATTTT.

The chain couples TRBV12-5 to TRBJ2-7, with 8 bases matching TRBD1. The junction had 3 bases not matched to a gene; V was cut back by 8 bases and J by 0 bases. Per the germline V gene, CDR1 is LGHNT and CDR2 is FRNRAP. This CDR3 has 13 amino acids. The CDR3 protein is CASRTGSSYEQYF. As DNA, the CDR3 is TGTGCTAGTCGGACAGGGAGCTCCTACGAGCAGTACTTC.